This T cell receptor (beta chain) was sequenced in a study of blood T cells in healthy people across ages. Study in general: There was about one barcoded beta molecule captured by template switching per two T cells.

This clonotype was observed a few times. What it binds is unknown. This CDR3 region has 13 residues. The V end was cut by 6 bases, the J end by 5 bases, with 13 bases between. CDR1 is ENHRY and CDR2 is SYGVKD in the germline V gene. Points from the study as a whole: Naive T cell percentage strongly correlated with TCR beta diversity. TCR beta diversity per million T cells fell roughly linearly with age.

The second PCR ran roughly 6 to 12 cycles with a sample-barcoded 5' primer and J-beta primers. TCRdb reanalysed the 5' RACE reads using MiXCR and keeps one entry per CDR3 protein. Found here are about 1,400,000 distinct CDR3 sequences, around 59% of them singletons; the top ten hold over 6.5%. In terms of origin and age, donors were healthy Caucasian individuals from Russia aged about 6 to 90. This sequence was found in a man between 18 and 35 years old in good health. The sample taken for sequencing was blood. This rearrangement joins TRBV10-3 to TRBJ1-2, with D unresolved. In nucleotides, the CDR3 is TGTGCCATCAGCCCAAATGCTCTTTATGGCTACACCTTC. This sequence encodes CAISPNALYGYTF.